These 28 T cell receptor beta chains came from one sample sequenced in a study of blood T cell repertoires in COVID-19. Sequencing was performed with immunoSEQ multiplex PCR; in TCRdb, only in-frame clones are kept and a portion is missing. The table has 400,000 to 550,000 clones, 87% seen once; the top ten hold roughly 2%. Material: PBMCs or T cells enriched from blood (not recorded which). Every receptor here comes from a woman aged 18-35 years with acute COVID-19.

This clone was seen only a few times. The rearrangement links TRBV7-9 to TRBJ1-6; the D is unclear. Germline CDR1 SEHNR, CDR2 FQNEAQ (reference sequence). The CDR3 runs 14 residues. V lost 1 base to trimming and J lost 9 bases, with 10 bases between them. CDR3 sequence reads: CASSLEPVASPLHF. CDR3 DNA: TGTGCCAGCAGCTTAGAACCGGTCGCTTCACCCCTCCACTTT.

This clone was detected only once. Here the CDR3 DNA reads TGCAGCGCCGGGACTAGCGGAGGTTACTCTGGGGCCAACGTCCTGACTTTC. It yields the protein CSAGTSGGYSGANVLTF. The V gene is TRBV29-1, the J gene TRBJ2-6; 11 nucleotides align to TRBD2. Per the germline V gene, CDR1 is SQVTM and CDR2 is ANQGSEA. The J segment lost 0 bases and the V segment lost 7 bases, leaving 8 bases of the junction unmatched. This CDR3 contains 17 residues. Full variable domain (remainder filled in from reference TRBV29-1 and TRBJ2-6): SAVISQKPSRDICQRGTSLTIQCQVDSQVTMMFWYRQQPGQSLTLIATANQGSEATYESGFVIDKFPISRPNLTFSTLTVSNMSPEDSSIYLCSAGTSGGYSGANVLTFGAGSRLTVL.

V is TRBV11-2 and J is TRBJ1-1; TRBD1 is a possible D gene (5 bases). The germline gives CDR1 SGHAT, CDR2 FQNNGV. The CDR3 loop spans 15 amino acids. V was shortened by 2 bases and J by 2 bases, with 12 bases between the two germline ends. Written as DNA, the CDR3 is TGTGCCAGCAGCTTATTTCGGGGGATAAACACTGAAGCTTTCTTT. It encodes CASSLFRGINTEAFF. Drawing the rest from reference TRBV11-2 and TRBJ1-1, the complete variable domain is EAGVAQSPRYKIIEKRQSVAFWCNPISGHATLYWYQQILGQGPKLLIQFQNNGVVDDSQLPKDRFSAERLKGVDSTLKIQPAKLEDSAVYLCASSLFRGINTEAFFGQGTRLTVV.

This chain links TRBV18 with TRBJ2-3; possible D gene TRBD1, 6 bases. This CDR3 has 15 residues. The V and J ends lost 0 bases and 3 bases respectively, with 10 bases between them. Germline CDR1 and CDR2: KGHSH and LQKENI. The CDR3 protein is CASSPPATGTDTQYF. The CDR3, as DNA: TGTGCCAGCTCACCACCGGCGACAGGAACAGATACGCAGTATTTT.

The CDR3 loop reads CASSLDFGGSQPQHF. CDR3 nucleotides: TGCGCCAGCAGCTTGGATTTTGGAGGGAGTCAGCCCCAGCATTTT. The rearrangement uses TRBV5-1 and TRBJ1-5; D is undetermined. V gave up 0 bases and J gave up 6 bases, with 13 bases separating them. Germline values: CDR1 SGHRS, CDR2 YFSETQ. CDR3 size: 15 residues.

This rearrangement joins TRBV7-9 to TRBJ2-1; 8 bases are a match to TRBD2. The length of the CDR3 is 15 residues. With V trimmed by 1 base and J by 10 bases, 9 bases remained unmatched. Germline CDR1 SEHNR, CDR2 FQNEAQ (reference sequence). CDR3 DNA sequence: TGTGCCAGCAGCTTAGAGCAGGGACTAGATATCGAGCAGTTCTTC. Residues: CASSLEQGLDIEQFF.

The chain recombines TRBV19 with TRBJ2-7, with TRBD2 matching 7 bases. The V segment lost 3 bases and the J segment 2 bases; nucleotides outside the gene matches: 10. Germline-derived CDR1 and CDR2 are LNHDA and SQIVND (reference sequence). The CDR3 length is 16 residues. As DNA, the CDR3 is TGTGCCAGTAGTATTGGCCTAGCGGAGGGACCCTACGAGCAGTACTTC. This gives the protein CASSIGLAEGPYEQYF. Combining the CDR3 with reference TRBV19 and TRBJ2-7 gives the whole variable domain DGGITQSPKYLFRKEGQNVTLSCEQNLNHDAMYWYRQDPGQGLRLIYYSQIVNDFQKGDIAEGYSVSREKKESFPLTVTSAQKNPTAFYLCASSIGLAEGPYEQYFGPGTRLTVT.

The chain is built from TRBV2 and TRBJ1-3, with D maybe TRBD1 (5 bases). The V gene lost 4 bases and the J gene lost 1 base, with 11 bases spanning the gap. CDR1 and CDR2 (germline): SNHLY, FYNNEI. This CDR3 is 15 amino acids long. CDR3 sequence: CASSVRQSSGNTIYF. CDR3 in DNA: TGTGCCAGCAGTGTTCGACAGTCTTCTGGAAACACCATATATTTT.

This rearrangement joins TRBV7-2 to TRBJ1-2; possible D gene TRBD1, 5 bases. Trimming shortened V by 5 bases and J by 3 bases, and 19 bases separated the two germline ends. Germline V lookup: CDR1 SGHTA, CDR2 FQGNSA. The CDR3 has 16 residues. The CDR3 DNA sequence: TGTGCCAGCAGCCCGTCCCAGGGCCCACTATACTATGGCTACACCTTC. Translated, it gives CASSPSQGPLYYGYTF.

The chain carries TRBV29-1 and TRBJ2-7; 11 nucleotides align to TRBD2. Germline-derived CDR1 and CDR2 are SQVTM and ANQGSEA. The V gene end was trimmed by 6 bases and the J gene end by 0 bases; junction bases not matched to a gene: 4. There are 14 residues in the CDR3. CDR3: CSVKLAGDSYEQYF. Here the CDR3 DNA reads TGCAGCGTGAAACTAGCGGGGGACTCCTACGAGCAGTACTTC.

The rearrangement joins TRBV19 to TRBJ2-2, with D possibly matching TRBD1 (5 bases). The germline gives CDR1 LNHDA, CDR2 SQIVND (reference sequence). The CDR3 contains 16 residues. V lost 7 bases to trimming and J lost 5 bases, with 20 bases between them. The CDR3 region is CASTKQQDHRTGELFF. CDR3 DNA: TGTGCCAGTACTAAACAACAGGACCATAGGACCGGGGAGCTGTTTTTT.

The chain uses TRBV28 and TRBJ2-7; the match to TRBD2 covers 11 bases. This CDR3 has 14 residues. Germline CDR1 MDHEN, CDR2 SYDVKM. The ends lost 6 bases at V and 5 bases at J; junction bases unmatched: 6. CDR3 nucleotides: TGTGCCAGCAGAACTAGCGGGAGAATCCACGAGCAGTACTTC. This sequence encodes CASRTSGRIHEQYF.

This rearrangement joins TRBV4-3 to TRBJ2-5; tentative D call: TRBD2 (6 bases). In germline, CDR1 is LGHNA, CDR2 YSLEER. Trimming took off 0 bases at V and 3 bases at J, with 11 bases between the two ends. The CDR3 is made up of 15 amino acids. CDR3 sequence: CASSQDSGREETQYF. The CDR3 region has the DNA TGCGCCAGCAGCCAAGATAGCGGCAGGGAAGAGACCCAGTACTTC.

This chain links TRBV19 with TRBJ1-2; 7 nucleotides match TRBD1. The ends lost 5 bases at V and 5 bases at J; junction bases unmatched: 11. This CDR3 is 15 amino acids long. CDR1 is LNHDA and CDR2 is SQIVND in the germline V gene (reference sequence). The CDR3 DNA reads as TGTGCCAGTAGTGCGACAGGGCCTCTCGGATATGGCTACACCTTC. Translation gives CASSATGPLGYGYTF.

This chain links TRBV10-3 with TRBJ1-2, with TRBD1 matching over 10 bases. The V and J ends lost 2 bases and 7 bases, in that order; junction bases with no gene match: 10. Germline values: CDR1 ENHRY, CDR2 SYGVKD. This CDR3 is built from 16 residues. The CDR3 is CAISEPGQGGRIGYTF. CDR3 nucleotide sequence: TGTGCCATCAGTGAGCCCGGACAGGGGGGACGGATTGGCTACACCTTC.

The V call is TRBV4-1, the J call TRBJ1-2, with no clear D. Looked up from germline, CDR1 is MGHRA and CDR2 is YSYEKL. This CDR3 is built from 14 residues. V was cut by 3 bases and J by 2 bases, with 10 bases left in between. DNA of the CDR3: TGCGCCAGCAGCCACCCTGGGCAAAACTATGGCTACACCTTC. This encodes CASSHPGQNYGYTF.

The count of this clone is one. V gene TRBV5-1 combines with J gene TRBJ2-7, with unresolved D. This CDR3 is built from 12 residues. Germline CDR1 reads SGHRS; CDR2 reads YFSETQ. Trimming cost V 0 bases and J 4 bases, with 5 bases left between them. Written as DNA, the CDR3 is TGCGCCAGCAGCTTGGAAACTTACGAGCAGTACTTC. Translating gives CASSLETYEQYF.

The V gene is TRBV3-1 (or the pseudogene TRBV3-2), the J gene TRBJ2-7; 7 bases are shared with TRBD1. Per germline, CDR1 LGHDT and CDR2 YNNKEL (reference sequence). V was clipped by 4 bases and J by 3 bases; unmatched bases: 9. This CDR3 has 15 residues. CDR3 nucleotides: TGTGCCAGCAGCCCCTACGGGACAGCTGACTACGAGCAGTACTTC. This encodes CASSPYGTADYEQYF.

V is TRBV6-5 and J is TRBJ1-5; unclear D gene. This CDR3 has 15 amino acids. Trimming stripped 4 bases from V and 2 bases from J, with 12 bases between. The germline CDR1 and CDR2 sequences are MNHEY and SVGAGI. The CDR3 reads CASSFTAEGNQPQHF. DNA of the CDR3: TGTGCCAGCAGTTTTACCGCTGAGGGCAATCAGCCCCAGCATTTT.

As to this clone: This same CDR3 is encoded by further DNA sequences in the sample. The chain is built from TRBV19 and TRBJ2-6; D is undetermined. CDR1 is LNHDA, CDR2 SQIVND, per germline (reference sequence). Deletions cut 6 bases from V and 0 bases from J, with 6 bases between. The CDR3 length is 14 residues. The CDR3 nucleotides read TGTGCCAGTAGCATATACTCTGGGGCCAACGTCCTGACTTTC. Translating gives CASSIYSGANVLTF.

The rearrangement links TRBV9 to TRBJ1-2; D gene uncertain. Trimming took off 4 bases at V and 5 bases at J, with 9 bases between the two ends. Germline CDR1 is SGDLS and CDR2 is YYNGEE. The CDR3 extends over 12 amino acids. This CDR3 is CASSPPGYGYTF. DNA for the CDR3: TGTGCCAGCAGCCCACCGGGTTATGGCTACACCTTC.

The chain has TRBV7-2 and TRBJ2-1; TRBD2 matches at 14 bases. The CDR3 runs to 14 residues. Trimming at V came to 5 bases and at J to 9 bases, leaving 3 bases not matched to a gene. Germline CDR1 and CDR2: SGHTA and FQGNSA. The CDR3 bases are TGTGCCAGCAGCCAGACTAGCGGGAGGGGTGAGCAGTTCTTC. Protein: CASSQTSGRGEQFF.

This clone was counted a few times. This sequence joins TRBV6-1 and TRBJ1-1; D ambiguous. Germline CDR1 MNHNS, CDR2 SASEGT. CDR3 size: 15 residues. V lost 3 bases to trimming and J lost 4 bases, with 15 bases between them. The chain's CDR3 is CASSEDRPPGTEAFF. CDR3 nucleotide sequence: TGTGCCAGCAGTGAGGATCGCCCGCCGGGCACTGAAGCTTTCTTT.

This chain links TRBV7-9 with TRBJ1-1; D unclear. V was trimmed by 6 bases and J by 0 bases, leaving 5 bases between them. The CDR3 sequence is 12 residues long. CDR1 is SEHNR and CDR2 is FQNEAQ in the germline V gene (reference sequence). For the CDR3, the DNA is TGTGCCAGCAGAACAATGAACACTGAAGCTTTCTTT. This translates into CASRTMNTEAFF. Using reference TRBV7-9 and TRBJ1-1 for the parts outside the CDR3, the full variable domain is DTGVSQNPRHKITKRGQNVTFRCDPISEHNRLYWYRQTLGQGPEFLTYFQNEAQLEKSRLLSDRFSAERPKGSFSTLEIQRTEQGDSAMYLCASRTMNTEAFFGQGTRLTVV.

V gene TRBV27 combines with J gene TRBJ1-6; TRBD1 matches at 8 bases. V shed 2 bases, J shed 1 base, and the junction held 10 bases outside the gene matches. The CDR3 covers 19 residues. Germline values: CDR1 MNHEY, CDR2 SMNVEV (reference sequence). The DNA for the CDR3 is TGTGCCAGCAGTTTAAGGGGGGGGCAGGGGGCATCCTATAATTCACCCCTCCACTTT. Translation: CASSLRGGQGASYNSPLHF.

The chain carries TRBV4-2 and TRBJ2-2, with 9 bases lining up with TRBD1. The CDR3 extends over 14 amino acids. V was clipped by 7 bases and J by 6 bases; unmatched bases: 6. Per germline, CDR1 LGHNA and CDR2 YNFKEQ. CDR3 in DNA: TGTGCCAGCAAGGCGACAGGGGGGGCCGGGGAGCTGTTTTTT. It translates to CASKATGGAGELFF.

The rearrangement joins TRBV28 to TRBJ1-6; 7 bases align to TRBD1. Germline lookup yields CDR1 MDHEN and CDR2 SYDVKM. The CDR3 consists of 15 residues. With V trimmed by 5 bases and J by 10 bases, 11 bases remained unmatched. CDR3 sequence (DNA): TGTGCCAGCAGTCCCCTGACAGGGCAGTTCTCACCCCTCCACTTT. This sequence encodes CASSPLTGQFSPLHF.

In DNA form, the CDR3 reads TGTGCCAGCCAAACGGGAGGGGAAGGCTACACCTTC. It is translated as CASQTGGEGYTF. The chain carries TRBV6-5 and TRBJ1-2, with a weak D call TRBD1 (5 bases). Germline-derived CDR1 and CDR2 are MNHEY and SVGAGI. The CDR3 has 12 residues. V was clipped by 8 bases and J by 8 bases, with 15 bases between them.